The rows below give T cell receptor beta chains drawn from one sample of a study of early T cells in non-severe SARS-CoV-2 infection. A single record per CDR3 protein comes from TCRdb applying MiXCR to the 5' RACE reads. The sample has some 41,000 distinct CDR3 sequences, about 5.3% seen once. Sequencing was carried out using whole blood. These receptor sequences come from an adult who was a healthcare worker with PCR-confirmed SARS-CoV-2 infection or an uninfected control (not recorded which). CDR3s include the opening cysteine and the closing phenylalanine or tryptophan. Each record gives: clone size, J gene, V gene, D gene, CDR3 protein, CDR3 DNA. D genes are given only for firm matches. Expanded clones get a size class; other rows say once, few or many, or leave the size out.

many TRBJ2-3 TRBV4-3 NA CASSQLLAASTDTQYF TGCGCCAGCAGCCAATTACTAGCAGCTAGCACAGATACGCAGTATTTT
NA TRBJ2-5 TRBV10-3 TRBD1 CASRAPGTGEETQYF TGTGCCTCCAGGGCCCCCGGGACAGGGGAAGAGACCCAGTACTTC
few TRBJ2-2 TRBV30 TRBD1 CAWSVMGRGRFTGELFF TGTGCCTGGAGTGTAATGGGCAGGGGGCGTTTCACCGGGGAGCTGTTTTTT
many TRBJ2-1 TRBV5-1 TRBD2 CASSLRFSSGINEQFF TGCGCCAGCAGCTTGAGGTTTAGTAGCGGGATAAATGAGCAGTTCTTC
many TRBJ1-1 TRBV10-2 TRBD1 CASRDREGRNTEAFF TGCGCCAGCAGGGACAGGGAGGGTCGGAACACTGAAGCTTTCTTT
medium-sized TRBJ2-3 TRBV5-4 TRBD2 CASSQSGRGLAGGSDTQYF TGTGCCAGCAGCCAAAGTGGACGGGGACTAGCGGGAGGATCAGATACGCAGTATTTT
many TRBJ2-5 TRBV6-1 NA CASSLTGRQTQYF TGTGCCAGCAGCCTGACGGGCCGACAGACCCAGTACTTC
many TRBJ1-5 TRBV19 TRBD1 CASKIRPGQHNQPQHF TGTGCCAGTAAAATCCGCCCGGGACAGCACAATCAGCCCCAGCATTTT
few TRBJ1-6 TRBV14 NA CASSQEMGGISPLHF TGTGCCAGCAGCCAAGAAATGGGAGGGATTTCACCCCTCCACTTT
many TRBJ2-3 TRBV7-8 TRBD2 CASRATSGGAVTQYF TGTGCCAGCAGGGCTACTAGCGGGGGGGCCGTTACGCAGTATTTT
many TRBJ1-1 TRBV30 NA CAWKMTRGTEAFF TGTGCCTGGAAGATGACTAGGGGAACTGAAGCTTTCTTT
NA TRBJ2-5 TRBV20-1 NA CSASHRDLETQYF TGCAGTGCTAGCCACCGGGACCTGGAGACCCAGTACTTC
many TRBJ2-3 TRBV9 NA CASSAVRSTSTDTQYF TGTGCCAGCAGCGCCGTTCGAAGTACTAGCACAGATACGCAGTATTTT
many TRBJ2-1 TRBV12-3/TRBV12-4 TRBD1 CASSPGTANNEQFF TGTGCCAGCAGCCCGGGGACAGCCAACAATGAGCAGTTCTTC
few TRBJ2-1 TRBV20-1 TRBD2 CSARDPSGTLSYNEQFF TGCAGTGCTAGAGACCCTAGCGGGACACTCTCCTACAATGAGCAGTTCTTC
many TRBJ1-4 TRBV12-5 NA CASGLGDVENEKLFF TGTGCTAGTGGTTTGGGGGACGTAGAGAATGAAAAACTGTTTTTT
many TRBJ2-7 TRBV9 TRBD2 CASSPREGGSYEQYF TGTGCCAGCAGCCCCCGGGAGGGCGGTTCCTACGAGCAGTACTTC
few TRBJ2-5 TRBV15 NA CATSQRPHAQETQYF TGTGCCACCAGCCAACGACCTCACGCACAAGAGACCCAGTACTTC
NA TRBJ2-3 TRBV7-6 TRBD2 CASSQLASTDTQYF TGTGCCAGCAGCCAACTAGCGAGCACAGATACGCAGTATTTT
NA TRBJ2-7 TRBV2 NA CASSGRGRGQYF TGTGCCAGCAGTGGAAGAGGGCGGGGGCAGTACTTC
few TRBJ1-6 TRBV18 NA CASSPASTGSSPLHF TGTGCCAGCTCACCAGCATCGACGGGAAGTTCACCCCTCCACTTT
many TRBJ2-1 TRBV19 NA CASSPGDYNEQFF TGTGCCAGTTCCCCGGGGGATTACAATGAGCAGTTCTTC
NA TRBJ2-1 TRBV7-2 NA CASSLVRGLGYNEQFF TGTGCCAGCAGCTTAGTACGGGGGCTGGGGTACAATGAGCAGTTCTTC
many TRBJ1-1 TRBV7-9 NA CASSLVPTEAFF TGTGCCAGCAGCTTAGTTCCAACTGAAGCTTTCTTT
many TRBJ1-2 TRBV5-5 NA CASSLGWGPNYGYTF TGTGCCAGCAGCTTGGGATGGGGTCCTAACTATGGCTACACCTTC
many TRBJ2-1 TRBV24-1 TRBD2 CATSDSLATSGRWNEQFF TGTGCCACCAGTGACTCCCTCGCGACTAGCGGGAGGTGGAATGAGCAGTTCTTC
few TRBJ1-4 TRBV19 NA CASSPGTATNEKLFF TGTGCCAGTAGCCCCGGGACCGCTACAAATGAAAAACTGTTTTTT
NA TRBJ2-2 TRBV9 TRBD2 CASSVPRLALNTGELFF TGTGCCAGCAGCGTTCCCAGACTAGCGTTAAACACCGGGGAGCTGTTTTTT
many TRBJ2-3 TRBV6-2/TRBV6-3 TRBD2 CASSQPASGRADTQYF TGTGCCAGCAGCCAACCAGCTAGCGGGAGGGCAGATACGCAGTATTTT
many TRBJ2-1 TRBV5-4 TRBD2 CASSLTTSGNLNEQFF TGTGCCAGCAGCCTCACGACTAGCGGGAATCTAAATGAGCAGTTCTTC
NA TRBJ1-1 TRBV10-3 NA CAISALTNTEAFF TGTGCCATCAGTGCCCTAACGAACACTGAAGCTTTCTTT
many TRBJ2-3 TRBV10-3 NA CAISDGPNTDTQYF TGTGCCATCAGCGACGGACCAAACACAGATACGCAGTATTTT
many TRBJ1-1 TRBV2 NA CASSLLRAGQNTEAFF TGTGCCAGCAGTTTATTGCGAGCCGGACAGAACACTGAAGCTTTCTTT
NA TRBJ2-7 TRBV3-1 NA CASSRLPTRGSYEQYF TGTGCCAGCAGCCGACTCCCAACCAGGGGCTCCTACGAGCAGTACTTC
many TRBJ1-3 TRBV9 TRBD1 CASTIGEGASSGNTIYF TGTGCCAGCACAATCGGCGAGGGGGCGAGCTCTGGAAACACCATATATTTT
many TRBJ1-5 TRBV19 TRBD1 CASRETGALNQPQHF TGTGCCAGTAGAGAGACAGGGGCGCTCAATCAGCCCCAGCATTTT
many TRBJ1-3 TRBV18 NA CASSWDATGNTIYF TGTGCCAGCTCTTGGGACGCAACTGGAAACACCATATATTTT
many TRBJ1-6 TRBV4-2 NA CASSQEGPRGNSPLHF TGTGCCAGCAGCCAAGAGGGGCCGAGGGGGAATTCACCCCTCCACTTT
many TRBJ2-7 TRBV12-3/TRBV12-4 TRBD1 CASSFTGGTYEQYF TGTGCCAGCAGCTTCACAGGGGGTACCTACGAGCAGTACTTC
many TRBJ2-1 TRBV9 TRBD2 CASSVRGGAVDEQFF TGTGCCAGCAGCGTACGCGGGGGGGCCGTAGATGAGCAGTTCTTC
few TRBJ2-1 TRBV4-3 TRBD1 CASSQEGTGGLEQFF TGCGCCAGCAGCCAAGAAGGGACAGGGGGACTTGAGCAGTTCTTC
many TRBJ2-3 TRBV7-2 TRBD2 CASSLVGGGATDTQYF TGTGCCAGCAGCTTAGTCGGCGGGGGGGCCACAGATACGCAGTATTTT
many TRBJ2-1 TRBV7-2 NA CASSLDPSSYNEQFF TGTGCCAGCAGCTTAGACCCGAGCTCCTACAATGAGCAGTTCTTC
many TRBJ2-1 TRBV29-1 TRBD1 CSAQGGQGYNEQFF TGCAGCGCCCAAGGGGGACAGGGATACAATGAGCAGTTCTTC
many TRBJ1-2 TRBV19 TRBD1 CASSALGQGVDYGYTF TGTGCCAGTAGTGCCCTCGGACAGGGAGTGGACTATGGCTACACCTTC
many TRBJ2-6 TRBV19 NA CASSDQTGAGANVLTF TGTGCCAGTAGTGATCAGACGGGGGCTGGGGCCAACGTCCTGACTTTC
many TRBJ2-3 TRBV12-3/TRBV12-4 NA CASSPDGDTQYF TGTGCCAGCAGCCCAGACGGGGATACGCAGTATTTT
many TRBJ1-2 TRBV14 NA CASSLDEARGYTF TGTGCCAGCAGCCTTGATGAAGCACGTGGCTACACCTTC
few TRBJ2-2 TRBV2 NA CANSGPQGPGELFF TGTGCCAACTCCGGGCCCCAAGGACCCGGGGAGCTGTTTTTT
few TRBJ1-2 TRBV12-3/TRBV12-4 NA CASSFGGAKKGYTF TGTGCCAGCAGTTTTGGCGGGGCCAAGAAAGGCTACACCTTC
many TRBJ1-6 TRBV29-1 NA CSVRDKGDTLHF TGCAGCGTTCGGGACAAAGGCGACACCCTCCACTTT
many TRBJ1-6 TRBV14 NA CASSQVTYNSPLHF TGTGCCAGCAGCCAAGTAACTTATAATTCACCCCTCCACTTT
many TRBJ2-3 TRBV12-3/TRBV12-4 NA CASTLSGTDTQYF TGTGCCAGCACCCTCAGCGGCACAGATACGCAGTATTTT
many TRBJ1-3 TRBV11-2 TRBD1 CASSRTGSGNTIYF TGTGCCAGCAGCAGGACAGGGTCGGGAAACACCATATATTTT
many TRBJ2-3 TRBV7-3 NA CASSLMVGARVDTQYF TGTGCCAGCAGCTTAATGGTGGGAGCCCGGGTGGATACGCAGTATTTT
many TRBJ2-5 TRBV5-4 NA CASSWLGIGHQETQYF TGTGCCAGCAGCTGGCTGGGAATCGGCCACCAAGAGACCCAGTACTTC
many TRBJ2-5 TRBV5-6 NA CASSLTGTQYF TGTGCCAGCAGCTTGACAGGGACCCAGTACTTC
many TRBJ2-1 TRBV15 NA CATSDRSGAPGRREQFF TGTGCCACCAGCGACCGCTCGGGGGCTCCAGGACGTCGCGAGCAGTTCTTC
many TRBJ1-2 TRBV20-1 NA CSARGGNYGYTF TGCAGTGCTAGGGGGGGCAACTATGGCTACACCTTC